The clone carrying this T cell receptor beta chain occurred a few times. Its specificity is not known. These data are taken from a study of cytomegalovirus exposure and HLA in healthy donors. V lost 6 bases, J lost 2 bases, and 8 bases stayed unmatched. This CDR3 is built from 15 residues. The germline V gene encodes CDR1 MNHNY and CDR2 SVGAGI (reference sequence). Points from the study as a whole: It was taken for granted in presence/absence analyses that sequencing depth across donors was roughly uniform. 164 TCR beta chains were listed as cytomegalovirus-associated. TCR beta V- and J-gene trimming was later associated with a missense DCLRE1C variant. In vitro checks showed that a few CMV-associated chains really do target CMV antigens.

A multiplex PCR was run with 60 Vbeta primers and 13 Jbeta primers. Sequencing was performed with immunoSEQ multiplex PCR; in TCRdb, only in-frame clones are kept and a portion is missing. The table lists approximately 110,000 clones, roughly 68% of them singletons. The clonotype was recovered from a young man in good health and CMV-seropositive. The V call is TRBV6-6, the J call TRBJ2-7, with 9 positions matching TRBD2. The sequenced material came from PBMCs. The CDR3 reads CASRVAGVPTYEQYV. The DNA for the CDR3 is TGTGCCAGCAGGGTAGCGGGAGTCCCTACCTACGAGCAGTACGTC.